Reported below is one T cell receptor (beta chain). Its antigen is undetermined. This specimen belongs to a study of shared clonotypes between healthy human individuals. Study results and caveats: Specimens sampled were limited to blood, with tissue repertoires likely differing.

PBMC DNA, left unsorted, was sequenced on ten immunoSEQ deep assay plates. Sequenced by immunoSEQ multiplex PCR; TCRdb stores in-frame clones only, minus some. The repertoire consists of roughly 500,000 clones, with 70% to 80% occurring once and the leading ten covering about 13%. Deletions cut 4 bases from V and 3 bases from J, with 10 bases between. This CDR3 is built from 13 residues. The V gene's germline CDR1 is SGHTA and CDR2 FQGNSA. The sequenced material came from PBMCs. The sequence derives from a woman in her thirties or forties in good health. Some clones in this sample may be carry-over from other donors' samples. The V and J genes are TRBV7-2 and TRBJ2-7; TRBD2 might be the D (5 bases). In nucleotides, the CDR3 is TGTGCCAGCAGCTGGACTTATAACTACGAGCAGTACTTC. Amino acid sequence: CASSWTYNYEQYF.